Presented here are 28 T cell receptor beta chains from one specimen sequenced in a study of cytomegalovirus exposure and HLA in healthy donors. Primers for the PCR totalled 60 Vbeta and 13 Jbeta. Using immunoSEQ multiplex PCR, the repertoire was profiled, and TCRdb retains in-frame clones only, with some absent. Among some 200,000 clones, about 80% were seen once, and the ten largest hold approximately 0.5%. Sequenced: PBMCs. The receptors come from a middle-aged woman in good health and CMV-seronegative.

The CDR3 reads CASSLRLPGQGAPLHF. CDR3 nucleotides: TGTGCCAGCAGTCTCCGCCTCCCGGGACAGGGTGCACCCCTCCACTTT. The chain uses TRBV28 and TRBJ1-6, with 9 nucleotides matching TRBD1. CDR3 length: 16 residues. Looked up from germline, CDR1 is MDHEN and CDR2 is SYDVKM. The V and J ends lost 5 bases and 11 bases, in that order; junction bases with no gene match: 13.

The V gene is TRBV30, the J gene TRBJ2-7, with TRBD1 identical over 7 bases. The germline V gene encodes CDR1 GTSNPN and CDR2 SVGIG (reference sequence). Trimming removed 2 bases from V and 3 bases from J; junction bases left unmatched: 7. This CDR3 has 14 amino acids. In nucleotides, the CDR3 is TGTGCCTGGAGTACCCGGGACAGAATCTACGAGCAGTACTTC. It is translated as CAWSTRDRIYEQYF.

This rearrangement joins TRBV7-9 to TRBJ2-7; no firm D call. Per the germline V gene, CDR1 is SEHNR and CDR2 is FQNEAQ (reference sequence). V dropped 1 base and J dropped 7 bases, with 5 bases sitting between them. This CDR3 contains 11 residues. The CDR3, as DNA: TGTGCCAGCAGCTTAGTCCAAGAGCAGTACTTC. Translating gives CASSLVQEQYF. The full variable domain, rest sourced from reference TRBV7-9 and TRBJ2-7, is DTGVSQNPRHKITKRGQNVTFRCDPISEHNRLYWYRQTLGQGPEFLTYFQNEAQLEKSRLLSDRFSAERPKGSFSTLEIQRTEQGDSAMYLCASSLVQEQYFGPGTRLTVT.

The chain recombines TRBV7-8 with TRBJ2-7, with a possible D match to TRBD2 (5 bases). Germline V gene sequence: CDR1 SGHVS, CDR2 FQNEAQ. This CDR3 is 16 amino acids long. The ends were cut back, 4 bases at V and 8 bases at J, with 24 bases in the middle. The CDR3 DNA reads TGTGCCAGCAGCTCCTCCCGGGAACGCCCTGTTTGGAAGCAGTACTTC. Amino acid sequence: CASSSSRERPVWKQYF.

This sequence joins TRBV30 and TRBJ2-5; D unclear. The assigned J gene may be wrong: the sequence end matches TRBJ2-7 better. The CDR3 sequence is 11 residues long. Germline V gene sequence: CDR1 GTSNPN, CDR2 SVGIG (reference sequence). The CDR3 reads CAWSDLFEQYF. CDR3 in DNA: TGTGCCTGGAGTGATCTATTCGAGCAGTACTTC.

This clone was seen just once. The V and J genes are TRBV28 and TRBJ2-1; 9 nucleotides match TRBD1. Germline CDR1 reads MDHEN; CDR2 reads SYDVKM. V lost 5 bases to trimming and J lost 6 bases; unmatched junction nucleotides: 14. This CDR3 has 17 amino acids. CDR3 residues: CASSPNPGQGLGNEQFF. DNA for the CDR3: TGTGCCAGCAGTCCAAATCCGGGACAGGGCTTGGGCAATGAGCAGTTCTTC.

V gene TRBV29-1 combines with J gene TRBJ2-7; 10 nucleotides agree with TRBD1. The CDR3 has 11 residues. Germline trimming cut 7 bases from V and 5 bases from J; bases unmatched to any gene: 2. CDR1 SQVTM and CDR2 ANQGSEA come from the germline V gene. CDR3 nucleotides: TGCAGCGGGGGACAGGGGAACGAGCAGTACTTC. It codes for CSGGQGNEQYF.

The chain recombines TRBV2 with TRBJ1-1; TRBD1 might be the D (6 bases). The CDR3 length is 12 residues. V lost 6 bases to trimming and J lost 4 bases, with 9 bases between them. CDR1 and CDR2 (germline): SNHLY, FYNNEI. CDR3 in amino acids: CASRQGITEAFF. The CDR3 DNA is TGTGCCAGCAGACAGGGTATCACTGAAGCTTTCTTT.

This clone was picked up one time. The chain carries TRBV6-1 and TRBJ2-5, with TRBD1 matching 7 bases. This CDR3 is 13 amino acids long. CDR1 and CDR2 from the germline V gene are MNHNS and SASEGT. V was clipped by 6 bases and J by 4 bases; unmatched bases: 5. CDR3 in DNA: TGTGCCAGCAGCCGGGACAGAGGAGAGACCCAGTACTTC. Translating it yields CASSRDRGETQYF.

The chain joins TRBV5-6 to TRBJ2-3; D may be TRBD1 (5 bases). The CDR3 has 16 amino acids. From germline, CDR1 is SGHDT and CDR2 YYEEEE. Trimming left V 1 base short and J 3 bases short, with 15 bases between. The CDR3 region is CASSLQQGWGTDTQYF. As DNA, the CDR3 is TGTGCCAGCAGCTTGCAGCAGGGCTGGGGAACAGATACGCAGTATTTT.

In DNA form, the CDR3 reads TGCAGCGTTGAAGTTTGGGACAGGCACTCTGGAAACACCATATATTTT. This encodes CSVEVWDRHSGNTIYF. The chain links TRBV29-1 to TRBJ1-3, with TRBD1 identical over 8 bases. Trimming removed 1 base from V and 0 bases from J; junction bases left unmatched: 5. From germline, CDR1 is SQVTM and CDR2 ANQGSEA. This CDR3 has 16 amino acids.

This clone was seen a single time. The chain combines TRBV14 with TRBJ1-1; D is undetermined. Germline CDR1 reads SGHDN; CDR2 reads FVKESK. The CDR3 runs to 13 residues. With 2 bases removed from V and 1 base from J, the gap between germline ends came to 5 bases. The CDR3 sequence is CASSQKPNTEAFF. For the CDR3, the DNA is TGTGCCAGCAGCCAAAAGCCGAACACTGAAGCTTTCTTT.

V usage is TRBV5-1 and J usage is TRBJ2-5, with 7 bases fitting TRBD1. Losses at the gene ends were 0 bases for V and 5 bases for J; bases not matched to a gene: 7. The V gene's germline CDR1 is SGHRS and CDR2 YFSETQ. The CDR3 runs 15 residues. CDR3 DNA sequence: TGCGCCAGCAGCTTGGGACAGGGTCCACAGGAGACCCAGTACTTC. Its translation is CASSLGQGPQETQYF.

The rearrangement links TRBV30 to TRBJ1-2; D remains unclear. This CDR3 has 12 amino acids. Germline loops: CDR1 GTSNPN, CDR2 SVGIG (reference sequence). V shed 0 bases and J shed 8 bases, with 10 bases lying between them. CDR3 sequence: CAWSVRGRGYTF. CDR3 nucleotide sequence: TGTGCCTGGAGTGTACGGGGAAGGGGCTACACCTTC.

The chain joins TRBV10-3 to TRBJ1-1, with 9 bases lining up with TRBD1. V lost 8 bases and J lost 5; bases outside the gene matches: 9. CDR1 and CDR2 (germline): ENHRY, SYGVKD. The CDR3 extends over 14 amino acids. CDR3 nucleotides: TGTGCCATCGAGTCGGACAGGGGAAAGACTGAAGCTTTCTTT. It translates to CAIESDRGKTEAFF.

V is TRBV6-5 and J is TRBJ2-3; possibly TRBD2 for D (5 bases). This CDR3 contains 14 residues. Per the germline V gene, CDR1 is MNHEY and CDR2 is SVGAGI. Trimming took 8 bases from V and 8 from J, leaving 20 bases between them. The DNA for the CDR3 is TGTGCCAGCTCCAGCGGCAACCCGCGCCGTACGCAGTATTTT. Its translation: CASSSGNPRRTQYF.

The chain joins TRBV29-1 to TRBJ1-2; no reliable D call. CDR1 and CDR2 (germline): SQVTM, ANQGSEA. The V end lost 3 bases, the J end lost 4 bases, and 9 bases lay between the germline ends. The CDR3 contains 12 residues. As DNA, the CDR3 is TGCAGCGTTGATTTCAGGTCCTATGGCTACACCTTC. Its protein is CSVDFRSYGYTF.

The chain is built from TRBV9 and TRBJ2-3; 7 nucleotides match TRBD1. V was pared by 3 bases and J by 3 bases, with 7 bases of the junction left unmatched. CDR1 and CDR2 from the germline V gene are SGDLS and YYNGEE. The CDR3 is made up of 15 amino acids. The DNA of the CDR3 is TGTGCCAGCAGCGGGACAGGTTCCAAGACAGATACGCAGTATTTT. It specifies CASSGTGSKTDTQYF.

The rearrangement joins TRBV27 to TRBJ2-7, with TRBD1 as a possible D gene (6 bases). CDR3 length equals 14 residues. V gave up 4 bases and J gave up 0 bases, with 10 bases separating them. CDR1 MNHEY and CDR2 SMNVEV come from the germline V gene (reference sequence). CDR3 coding DNA: TGTGCCAGCAGTTCAGGACAGAGCTCCTACGAGCAGTACTTC. This codes for CASSSGQSSYEQYF.

The chain couples TRBV4-3 to TRBJ2-7; D uncertain. V was shortened by 1 base and J by 2 bases, with 12 bases between the two germline ends. CDR1 LGHNA and CDR2 YSLEER come from the germline V gene. The CDR3 is 15 amino acids. CDR3 DNA sequence: TGCGCCAGCAGCCAAGTATTACAGCCGACCTACGAGCAGTACTTC. It specifies CASSQVLQPTYEQYF.

This clone showed up just a few times. The chain employs TRBV5-1 and TRBJ1-1; D perhaps matches TRBD1 (5 bases). Trimming shortened V by 2 bases and J by 6 bases, and 23 bases separated the two germline ends. This CDR3 is built from 17 residues. Germline CDR1 is SGHRS and CDR2 is YFSETQ. CDR3 in DNA: TGCGCCAGCAGCTTAAGGGGCGCGGTACAGGTTATGGCTGAAGCTTTCTTT. It encodes CASSLRGAVQVMAEAFF.

With respect to this clone: This CDR3 is also generated by other DNA sequences in the sample. The chain combines TRBV27 with TRBJ1-1, with TRBD1 as a possible D gene (6 bases). The CDR3 runs to 13 residues. CDR1 is MNHEY, CDR2 SMNVEV, per germline (reference sequence). V lost 3 bases, J lost 5 bases, and 10 bases lay in between. CDR3 sequence: CASSLGGLTEAFF. Here the CDR3 DNA reads TGTGCCAGCAGTTTGGGGGGGCTGACTGAAGCTTTCTTT.

The rearrangement joins TRBV6-5 to TRBJ1-1; TRBD1 matches 8 bases. The CDR3 loop spans 15 amino acids. Trimming took 2 bases from V and 1 from J; bases not matched to a gene: 3. The germline V gene encodes CDR1 MNHEY and CDR2 SVGAGI. CDR3 nucleotide sequence: TGTGCCAGCAGTTACCAGGGGGCGTGGAACACTGAAGCTTTCTTT. This translates into CASSYQGAWNTEAFF.

V usage is TRBV11-2 and J usage is TRBJ1-1; D remains unclear. The CDR3 sequence is 16 residues long. Per the germline V gene, CDR1 is SGHAT and CDR2 is FQNNGV. The V and J ends lost 4 bases and 2 bases respectively, with 17 bases between them. CDR3 nucleotide sequence: TGTGCCAGCAGCTCTATTGTAGCCCTCCCAAACACTGAAGCTTTCTTT. Protein: CASSSIVALPNTEAFF.

The rearrangement links TRBV19 to TRBJ1-2; D is uncertain. The CDR3 sequence is 10 residues long. V gave up 8 bases and J gave up 3 bases, with 4 bases separating them. The germline V gene encodes CDR1 LNHDA and CDR2 SQIVND (reference sequence). CDR3 loop: CASSDYGYTF. DNA for the CDR3: TGTGCCAGTTCGGACTATGGCTACACCTTC.

The chain uses TRBV30 and TRBJ1-2; 8 nucleotides match TRBD1. The germline V gene encodes CDR1 GTSNPN and CDR2 SVGIG (reference sequence). This CDR3 is built from 14 residues. J was trimmed by 6 bases and V by 2 bases; bases with no gene match: 8. CDR3 coding DNA: TGTGCCTGGAGTAGGGACAGGAGAACTGATGGCTACACCTTC. Its translation: CAWSRDRRTDGYTF.

The CDR3 nucleotides read TGCAGTCCGACAGGGGAGGGCTACACCTTC. As protein: CSPTGEGYTF. V and J are TRBV20-1 and TRBJ1-2, with 8 bases identical to TRBD1. Losses at the gene ends were 8 bases for V and 8 bases for J; bases not matched to a gene: 4. Germline-derived CDR1 and CDR2 are DFQATT and SNEGSKA (reference sequence). There are 10 residues in the CDR3.

The chain links TRBV4-2 to TRBJ2-7, with TRBD1 identical over 8 bases. The trim removed 4 bases at V and 4 bases at J, leaving 12 bases unmatched. The germline V gene has CDR1 LGHNA and CDR2 YNFKEQ. The CDR3 spans 16 residues. CDR3 nucleotide sequence: TGTGCCAGCAGCCCGGAGGTCGGGCAGGGGGCGTACGAGCAGTACTTC. This gives the protein CASSPEVGQGAYEQYF.